This TCR beta chain was found in a study of cytomegalovirus exposure and HLA in healthy donors. Broader study findings: According to reports, the classifier identified cytomegalovirus status with high specificity and sensitivity. First-cohort TCR clusters were later found to tend to co-occur in the 120 or so validation repertoires.

The repertoire was sequenced with immunoSEQ multiplex PCR; TCRdb's copy has only in-frame clones and lacks some. The table lists tens of thousands of clones, 80% to 95% of them singletons. A roughly 120-subject validation cohort, separate from the approximately 670-subject first cohort, supplied the donors. The CDR3 covers 14 residues. Germline loops: CDR1 SNHLY, CDR2 FYNNEI. As regards this clone: Its antigen is not identified. One end of the junction does not line up with germline, which may come from a read error. Other DNA variants within this sample encode the same CDR3.

This chain uses TRBV2 with TRBJ2-5; no clear D gene. The material sequenced was PBMCs. The receptor was derived from a woman in her 30s in good health and CMV-seropositive. CDR3 residues: CASSGQENQETQYF. CDR3 in DNA: TGTGCCAGCAGTGGGCAGGAAAACCAGGAGACCCAGTACTTC. The variable domain in full, completed from reference TRBV2 and TRBJ2-5, reads EPEVTQTPSHQVTQMGQEVILRCVPISNHLYFYWYRQILGQKVEFLVSFYNNEISEKSEIFDDQFSVERPDGSNFTLKIRSTKLEDSAMYFCASSGQENQETQYFGPGTRLLVL.